Below, one TCR beta chain is given with its context. V was pared by 0 bases and J by 2 bases, with 7 bases between. In germline, CDR1 is SGHNT, CDR2 YYREEE (reference sequence). This CDR3 comprises 14 residues. The data derive from a study of blood T cell repertoires in COVID-19. The repertoire was sequenced with immunoSEQ multiplex PCR; TCRdb's copy has only in-frame clones and lacks some. This table has approximately 330,000 clones, around 89% appearing once. The source is a woman aged 45-65 years with active or convalescent COVID-19. What was sequenced was peripheral blood. The chain joins TRBV5-4 to TRBJ2-3, with TRBD2 as a possible D gene (5 bases). For the CDR3, the DNA is TGTGCCAGCAGCTTGGTCGGGAACACAGATACGCAGTATTTT. As protein: CASSLVGNTDTQYF.